Described below is a single T cell receptor beta chain sequence and its context. Its antigen remains unidentified. Each sample had eight separate cDNA synthesis reactions. Template switching was used to attach UMIs, which incorporated a 6-nucleotide sample barcode. Amplification of TCRalpha and TCRbeta cDNA involved two nested PCRs that ran for about 15 and 9 cycles. TCRdb processed the 5' RACE reads again and assigns one entry to each CDR3 protein, with no DNA. The ten most abundant clones cover 2% to 2.5% of a sample with some 400,000 distinct CDR3 sequences. This entry comes from a study of monozygotic twins with inflammatory bowel disease. Germline CDR1 and CDR2: DFQATT and SNEGSKA (reference sequence). This CDR3 contains 14 residues. Points from the study as a whole: No single strong signal or clonotype associated with IBD was supported.

The sample was blood. This rearrangement joins TRBV20-1 to TRBJ1-1; TCRdb indicates TRBD1, and absent DNA this call remains unverified. The TCR sequence derives from a human donor with ulcerative colitis or Crohn's disease, or a healthy co-twin of an affected twin (not recorded which). CDR3: CSATDRAPNTEAFF.